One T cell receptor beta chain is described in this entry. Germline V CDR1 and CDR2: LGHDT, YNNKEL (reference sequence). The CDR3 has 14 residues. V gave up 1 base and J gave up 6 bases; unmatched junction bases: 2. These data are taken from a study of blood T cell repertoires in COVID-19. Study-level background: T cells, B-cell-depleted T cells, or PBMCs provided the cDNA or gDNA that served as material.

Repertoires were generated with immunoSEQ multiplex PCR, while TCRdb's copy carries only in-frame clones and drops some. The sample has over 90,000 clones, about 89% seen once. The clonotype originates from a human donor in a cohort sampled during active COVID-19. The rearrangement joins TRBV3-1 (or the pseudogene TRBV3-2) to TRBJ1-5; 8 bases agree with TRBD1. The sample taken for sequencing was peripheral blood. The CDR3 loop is CASSQAGQGQPQHF. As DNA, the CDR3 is TGTGCCAGCAGCCAAGCCGGACAGGGTCAGCCCCAGCATTTT.